Below are 7 T cell receptor beta chains sequenced from a single sample in a study of neoadjuvant anti-PD-1 for oral cavity cancer. The repertoire was sequenced with immunoSEQ multiplex PCR; TCRdb's copy has only in-frame clones and lacks some. The sample consists of 70,000 to 95,000 clones, approximately 84% of them appearing once. The sample in question was PBMCs, obtained before nivolumab (anti-PD-1) treatment. These receptors were taken from a person between 40 and 85 years old with oral cavity squamous cell carcinoma.

The DNA for the CDR3 is TGTGCCAGCAGCGGTGGGATATCATCGAGGGAGACCCAGTACTTC. It translates to CASSGGISSRETQYF. This chain connects TRBV5-6 to TRBJ2-5, with D unresolved. Trimming pared 4 bases from V and 5 bases from J, leaving 18 bases between. Germline V gene data show CDR1 as SGHDT and CDR2 as YYEEEE. This CDR3 contains 15 residues.

This clone was recorded once. The chain links TRBV30 to TRBJ1-1, with 8 bases fitting TRBD1. CDR1 GTSNPN and CDR2 SVGIG come from the germline V gene (reference sequence). The CDR3 contains 15 residues. The V and J ends lost 3 bases and 1 base, in that order; junction bases with no gene match: 7. CDR3: CAWRRTGTGNTEAFF. DNA of the CDR3: TGTGCCTGGAGGAGAACCGGGACAGGGAACACTGAAGCTTTCTTT.

The rearrangement joins TRBV6-5 to TRBJ2-7; D is undetermined. Germline values: CDR1 MNHEY, CDR2 SVGAGI. With 5 bases removed from V and 3 bases from J, the gap between germline ends came to 14 bases. The CDR3 spans 14 residues. The CDR3 nucleotides read TGTGCCAGCAGTGCGGCTCCCTTGGACTACGAGCAGTACTTC. It codes for CASSAAPLDYEQYF.

This sequence joins TRBV13 and TRBJ1-1; TRBD1 matches at 11 bases. Germline lookup yields CDR1 PRHDT and CDR2 FYEKMQ (reference sequence). V gave up 6 bases and J gave up 4 bases; unmatched junction bases: 13. This CDR3 has 17 residues. The CDR3 spells CASSWGTGGDLGTEAFF. DNA of the CDR3: TGTGCCAGCAGTTGGGGGACAGGGGGGGACCTTGGCACTGAAGCTTTCTTT. Looking up the rest from reference TRBV13 and TRBJ1-1 gives the full variable domain: AAGVIQSPRHLIKEKRETATLKCYPIPRHDTVYWYQQGPGQDPQFLISFYEKMQSDKGSIPDRFSAQQFSDYHSELNMSSLELGDSALYFCASSWGTGGDLGTEAFFGQGTRLTVV.

The chain joins TRBV11-3 to TRBJ2-5, with 8 nucleotides matching TRBD1. The germline V gene encodes CDR1 SGHNT and CDR2 YENEEA. The CDR3 is 15 amino acids. The J segment lost 5 bases and the V segment lost 5 bases, leaving 10 bases of the junction unmatched. CDR3 in DNA: TGTGCCAGCAGCCTGGGGGCAGGGGGCCGTGAGACCCAGTACTTC. Encoded protein: CASSLGAGGRETQYF.

This chain connects TRBV11-2 to TRBJ1-1; D is unresolved. V lost 5 bases to trimming and J lost 4 bases, with 11 bases between them. This CDR3 is 13 amino acids long. Germline CDR1 is SGHAT and CDR2 is FQNNGV. The CDR3 is CASSRAAGTEAFF. DNA for the CDR3: TGTGCCAGCAGCCGGGCCGCCGGCACTGAAGCTTTCTTT.

The chain joins TRBV5-8 to TRBJ2-2; possible D gene TRBD2, 5 bases. The V gene lost 0 bases and the J gene lost 4 bases, with 16 bases spanning the gap. The CDR3 is 17 residues long. CDR1 is SGHTS, CDR2 YDEGEE, per germline. CDR3 region: CASSLDPTSGPTGELFF. DNA for the CDR3: TGTGCCAGCAGCTTGGACCCTACTAGTGGGCCCACCGGGGAGCTGTTTTTT. The whole variable domain, filled in from reference TRBV5-8 and TRBJ2-2, reads EAGVTQSPTHLIKTRGQQATLRCSPISGHTSVYWYQQALGLGLQFLLWYDEGEERNRGNFPPRFSGRQFPNYSSELNVNALELEDSALYLCASSLDPTSGPTGELFFGEGSRLTVL.